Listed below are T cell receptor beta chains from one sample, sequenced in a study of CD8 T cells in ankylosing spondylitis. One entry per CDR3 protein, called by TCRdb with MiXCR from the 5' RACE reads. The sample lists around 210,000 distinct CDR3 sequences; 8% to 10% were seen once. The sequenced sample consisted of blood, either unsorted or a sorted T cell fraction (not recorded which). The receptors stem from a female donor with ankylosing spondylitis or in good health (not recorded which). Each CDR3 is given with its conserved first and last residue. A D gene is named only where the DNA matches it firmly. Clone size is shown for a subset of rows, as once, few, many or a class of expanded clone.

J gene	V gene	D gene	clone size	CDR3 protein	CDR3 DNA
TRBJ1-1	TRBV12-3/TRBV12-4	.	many	CASTPQRRSNTEAFF	TGTGCCAGCACCCCCCAGAGGCGTTCGAACACTGAAGCTTTCTTT
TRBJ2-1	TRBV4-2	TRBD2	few	CASSPRGSGTTSSYNEQFF	TGTGCCAGCAGCCCCCGAGGGAGCGGGACGACGAGCTCCTACAATGAGCAGTTCTTC
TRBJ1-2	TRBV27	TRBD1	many	CASSLSRGQGIQGYTF	TGTGCCAGCAGTTTATCTCGGGGACAGGGGATTCAAGGCTACACCTTC
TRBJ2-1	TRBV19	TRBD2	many	CAGGSGKLNEQFF	TGTGCAGGAGGGAGCGGGAAGTTGAATGAGCAGTTCTTC
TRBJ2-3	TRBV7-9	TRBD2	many	CASSAVAGATDTQYF	TGTGCCAGCAGCGCCGTGGCGGGAGCCACAGATACGCAGTATTTT
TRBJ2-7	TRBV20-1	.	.	CSVSPAGLSYEQYF	TGCAGTGTTTCCCCGGCGGGGCTCTCCTACGAGCAGTACTTC
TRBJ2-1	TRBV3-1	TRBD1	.	CASSSRGFSNNEQFF	TGTGCCAGCAGCTCCAGGGGGTTTTCGAACAATGAGCAGTTCTTC
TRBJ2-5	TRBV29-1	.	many	CSAGDGQETQYF	TGCAGCGCTGGGGACGGCCAAGAGACCCAGTACTTC
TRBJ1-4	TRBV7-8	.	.	CASSHLGGVSDEKLFF	TGTGCCAGCAGCCATCTGGGCGGGGTATCGGATGAAAAACTGTTTTTT
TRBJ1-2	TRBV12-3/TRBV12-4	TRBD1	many	CASSIDRGGGYTF	TGTGCCAGCAGTATCGACAGGGGCGGTGGCTACACCTTC
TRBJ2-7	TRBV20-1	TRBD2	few	CSARGGAGVSYEQYF	TGCAGTGCTAGAGGGGGCGCGGGGGTCTCCTACGAGCAGTACTTC
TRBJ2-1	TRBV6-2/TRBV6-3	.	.	CASSSWLEQFF	TGTGCCAGCAGTTCGTGGCTTGAGCAGTTCTTC
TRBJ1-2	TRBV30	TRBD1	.	CAWSVLPDRGYGYTF	TGTGCCTGGAGTGTACTCCCTGACAGGGGCTATGGCTACACCTTC
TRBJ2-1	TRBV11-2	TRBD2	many	CASSLGRNLAGGRYNEQFF	TGTGCCAGCAGCTTAGGCCGGAATCTAGCGGGAGGTCGATACAATGAGCAGTTCTTC
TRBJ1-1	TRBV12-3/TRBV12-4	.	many	CASSLHGGDTEAFF	TGTGCCAGCAGTTTACATGGTGGGGACACTGAAGCTTTCTTT
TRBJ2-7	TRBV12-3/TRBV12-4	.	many	CASSVAWDGLYEQYF	TGTGCCAGCAGTGTTGCTTGGGACGGACTATACGAGCAGTACTTC
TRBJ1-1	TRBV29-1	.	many	CSVGISRNTEAFF	TGCAGCGTTGGTATCTCGAGGAACACTGAAGCTTTCTTT
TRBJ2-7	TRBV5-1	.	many	CASSSGSSSYEQYF	TGCGCCAGCAGCTCCGGATCCAGCTCCTACGAGCAGTACTTC
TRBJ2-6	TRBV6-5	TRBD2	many	CASAPVAGDRSGANVLTF	TGTGCCAGCGCCCCGGTGGCGGGAGATCGGTCTGGGGCCAACGTCCTGACTTTC
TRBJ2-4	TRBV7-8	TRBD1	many	CASSSRQGAAKNIQYF	TGTGCCAGCAGCTCTCGACAGGGGGCCGCCAAAAACATTCAGTACTTC
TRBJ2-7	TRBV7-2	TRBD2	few	CASSPGTSAYEQYF	TGTGCCAGCAGCCCTGGGACTAGCGCTTACGAGCAGTACTTC
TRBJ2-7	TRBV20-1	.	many	CSALTSPIYEQYF	TGCAGTGCCCTGACTAGTCCTATCTACGAGCAGTACTTC
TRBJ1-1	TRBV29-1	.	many	CSGEIGAQAFF	TGCAGCGGGGAAATAGGAGCTCAAGCTTTCTTT
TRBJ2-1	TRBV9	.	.	CASSVEGWGVHEQFF	TGTGCCAGCAGCGTAGAGGGGTGGGGGGTTCATGAGCAGTTCTTC
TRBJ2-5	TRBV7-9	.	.	CASSLKFGSIQETQYF	TGTGCCAGCAGCTTAAAATTTGGGAGTATCCAAGAGACCCAGTACTTC
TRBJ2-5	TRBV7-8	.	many	CASSLGATLSQETQYF	TGTGCCAGCAGCTTAGGAGCCACCTTATCCCAAGAGACCCAGTACTTC
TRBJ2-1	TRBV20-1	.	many	CSARVLVGALVNNEQFF	TGCAGTGCTAGAGTTTTAGTCGGGGCGTTGGTGAACAATGAGCAGTTCTTC
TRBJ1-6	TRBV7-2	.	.	CASSSYRLGPPLHF	TGTGCCAGCAGCTCTTACCGGTTAGGTCCACCCCTCCACTTT
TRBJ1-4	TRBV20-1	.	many	CSALGGGEEKLFF	TGCAGTGCCCTGGGGGGCGGTGAAGAAAAACTGTTTTTT
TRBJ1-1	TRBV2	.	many	CASSEANGGPGAFF	TGTGCCAGCAGTGAAGCGAATGGAGGTCCTGGGGCTTTCTTT
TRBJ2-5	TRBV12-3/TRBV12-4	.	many	CATGQNEQETQYF	TGTGCCACGGGGCAAAATGAACAAGAGACCCAGTACTTC
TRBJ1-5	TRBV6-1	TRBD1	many	CASRRTTGKGNQPQHF	TGTGCCAGCAGACGAACGACAGGGAAGGGCAATCAGCCCCAGCATTTT
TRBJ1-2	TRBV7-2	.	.	CASLRPGRAHGYTF	TGTGCCAGCCTCCGGCCGGGAAGAGCGCATGGCTACACCTTC
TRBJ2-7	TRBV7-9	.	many	CASSPTVRDIYEQYF	TGTGCCAGCAGCCCCACGGTGAGGGATATTTACGAGCAGTACTTC
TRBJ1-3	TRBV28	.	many	CASRDGTSSGNTIYF	TGTGCCAGCCGGGACGGTACTAGCTCTGGAAACACCATATATTTT
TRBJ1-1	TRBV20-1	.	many	CSVLQSSNTEAFF	TGCAGTGTTCTACAGAGCTCAAACACTGAAGCTTTCTTT
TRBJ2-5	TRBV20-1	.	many	CSVDIQETQYF	TGCAGTGTTGACATCCAAGAGACCCAGTACTTC
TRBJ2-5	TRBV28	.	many	CASSLFRGETQYF	TGTGCCAGCAGTTTGTTCAGGGGAGAGACCCAGTACTTC
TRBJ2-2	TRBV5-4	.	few	CASSLGPRAGGELFF	TGTGCCAGCAGCTTGGGCCCCAGGGCCGGCGGGGAGCTGTTTTTT
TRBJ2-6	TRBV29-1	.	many	CSVGHRAQSGGANVLTF	TGCAGCGTTGGGCACAGGGCCCAATCGGGTGGGGCCAACGTCCTGACTTTC
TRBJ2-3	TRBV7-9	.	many	CASSSLNRDADTQYF	TGTGCCAGCAGCTCCCTTAACAGGGACGCAGATACGCAGTATTTT